The entry below gives a single T cell receptor beta chain sequence along with its context. The data stem from a study of human T cells and chemical hapten exposure. TCRdb re-analysed the RACE reads in MiXCR, keeping a single row per CDR3 protein. The table has some 38,000 distinct CDR3 sequences, 9% to 9.5% seen once. This sample's time point: patch test 3, about 24 weeks after DPC sensitization. Treatment described: therapeutic diphenylcyclopropenone sensitization with weekly scalp DPC. Total RNA extraction was carried out from unfractionated whole blood. Trimming stripped 3 bases from V and 2 bases from J, with 9 bases between. This CDR3 spans 14 amino acids. In germline, CDR1 is LNHDA, CDR2 SQIVND (reference sequence).

The TCR originated in a man over 45 with alopecia areata. Some clones in this sample may be carry-over from other donors' samples. The sample here was whole blood, taken in connection with sensitization to the hapten diphenylcyclopropenone (DPC). The genes are TRBV19 and TRBJ2-3; D call uncertain. The CDR3 bases are TGTGCCAGTAGTATGGCCCTTTCCACAGATACGCAGTATTTT. Translation: CASSMALSTDTQYF. Full variable domain (rest looked up from reference TRBV19 and TRBJ2-3): DGGITQSPKYLFRKEGQNVTLSCEQNLNHDAMYWYRQDPGQGLRLIYYSQIVNDFQKGDIAEGYSVSREKKESFPLTVTSAQKNPTAFYLCASSMALSTDTQYFGPGTRLTVL.